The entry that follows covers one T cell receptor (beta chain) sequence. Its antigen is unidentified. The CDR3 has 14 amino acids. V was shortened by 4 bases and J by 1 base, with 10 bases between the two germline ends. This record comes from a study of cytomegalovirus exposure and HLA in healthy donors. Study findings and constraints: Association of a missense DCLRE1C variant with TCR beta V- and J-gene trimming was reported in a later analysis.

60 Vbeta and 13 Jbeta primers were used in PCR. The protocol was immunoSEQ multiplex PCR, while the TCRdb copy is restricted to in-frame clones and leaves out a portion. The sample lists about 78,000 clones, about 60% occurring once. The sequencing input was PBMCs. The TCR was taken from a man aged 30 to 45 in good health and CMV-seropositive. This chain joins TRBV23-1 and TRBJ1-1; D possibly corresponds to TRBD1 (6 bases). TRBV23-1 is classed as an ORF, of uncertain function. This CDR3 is CASSPGQTNTEAFF. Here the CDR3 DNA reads TGCGCCAGCAGTCCGGGACAAACGAACACTGAAGCTTTCTTT.